The clone carrying this T cell receptor (beta chain) was picked up a small number of times. Its antigen is as yet unknown. The sample's time point: healthy volunteer bleed at 6 weeks. The authors extracted total RNA from unfractionated whole blood. The sample belongs to a study of human T cells and chemical hapten exposure. Study-level background: The study traced per-sample TCR yield variation mainly to small differences in pooled library volumes. Overall study results and limits: DPC sensitization did not alter TCRs above 1 in 1000 frequency.

Unique molecular identifiers were affixed to discrete cDNA molecules within the library. TCRdb ran MiXCR on the RACE reads and lists one entry per CDR3 protein. Here the sample spans about 80,000 distinct CDR3 sequences, 8.5% to 9.5% being singletons. This CDR3 spans 20 amino acids. V was pared by 10 bases and J by 9 bases, with 33 bases of the junction left unmatched. Germline assignment: CDR1 MNHNS and CDR2 SASEGT. Specimen: whole blood. The clonotype comes from a female donor in good health. Some clones in this sample may be carry-over from other donors' samples. J is TRBJ1-5 and V is TRBV6-1; 7 bases are a match to TRBD1. The CDR3 reads CATGARPGGADRAGNPPQHF. CDR3 DNA: TGTGCCACCGGGGCCCGGCCCGGGGGGGCCGACAGGGCTGGTAACCCGCCCCAGCATTTT.